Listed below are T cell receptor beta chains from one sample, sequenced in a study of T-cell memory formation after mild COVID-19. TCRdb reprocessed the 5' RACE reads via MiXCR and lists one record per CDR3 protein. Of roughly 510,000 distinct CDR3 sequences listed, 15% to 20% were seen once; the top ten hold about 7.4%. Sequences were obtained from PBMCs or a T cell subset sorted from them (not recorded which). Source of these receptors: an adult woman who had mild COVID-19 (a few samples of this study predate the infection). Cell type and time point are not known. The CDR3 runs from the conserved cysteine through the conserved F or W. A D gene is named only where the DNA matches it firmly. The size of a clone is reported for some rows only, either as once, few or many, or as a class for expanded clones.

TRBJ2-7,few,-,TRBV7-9,CASTSATAYEQYF,TGTGCCAGCACTAGCGCTACCGCCTACGAGCAGTACTTC
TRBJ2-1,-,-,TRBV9,CASSVGQTYNEQFF,TGTGCCAGCAGCGTCGGACAGACCTACAATGAGCAGTTCTTC
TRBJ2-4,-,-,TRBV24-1,CATSSPGEKNIQYF,TGTGCCACCAGTTCCCCAGGGGAGAAAAACATTCAGTACTTC
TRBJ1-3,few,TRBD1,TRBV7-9,CASSPYRGHQQSSGNTIYF,TGTGCCAGCAGCCCGTACAGGGGACACCAACAAAGCTCTGGAAACACCATATATTTT
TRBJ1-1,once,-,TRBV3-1,CASSHRTYTEAFF,TGTGCCAGCAGCCATCGTACTTACACTGAAGCTTTCTTT
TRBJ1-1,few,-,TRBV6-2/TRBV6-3,CASSQGRTNTEAFF,TGTGCCAGCAGCCAGGGACGGACTAACACTGAAGCTTTCTTT
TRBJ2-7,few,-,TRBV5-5,CASSFAFGQTVVEQYF,TGTGCCAGCAGCTTTGCCTTCGGTCAGACGGTTGTCGAGCAGTACTTC
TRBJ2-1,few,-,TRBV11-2,CASSLGRRPGLKNEQFF,TGTGCCAGCAGCTTAGGTCGACGGCCGGGGCTGAAGAATGAGCAGTTCTTC
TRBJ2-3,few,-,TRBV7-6,CASSLAARASPDTQYF,TGTGCCAGCAGCTTAGCGGCCAGGGCATCCCCAGATACGCAGTATTTT
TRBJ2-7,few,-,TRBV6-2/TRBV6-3,CASNKRQEGLYEQYF,TGTGCCAGCAACAAACGGCAGGAGGGGCTCTACGAGCAGTACTTC
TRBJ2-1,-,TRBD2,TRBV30,CAGAGLAGVEQFF,TGTGCCGGCGCCGGCCTAGCGGGTGTTGAGCAGTTCTTC
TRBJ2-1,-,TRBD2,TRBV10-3,CAISEVTSGRGNEQFF,TGTGCCATCAGTGAGGTGACTAGCGGGAGAGGCAATGAGCAGTTCTTC
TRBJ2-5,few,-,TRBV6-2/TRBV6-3,CASSGLTQETQYF,TGTGCCAGCAGTGGACTAACCCAAGAGACCCAGTACTTC
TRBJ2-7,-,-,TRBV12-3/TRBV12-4,CASSRNLQLSYEQYF,TGTGCCAGCAGTCGAAACTTACAGCTCTCCTACGAGCAGTACTTC
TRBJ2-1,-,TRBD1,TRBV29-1,CSARQGNYNEQFF,TGCAGCGCCAGACAGGGGAACTACAATGAGCAGTTCTTC
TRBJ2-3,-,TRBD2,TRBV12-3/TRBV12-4,CASSFGPAGVPDTQYF,TGTGCCAGCAGTTTCGGACCAGCGGGAGTGCCAGATACGCAGTATTTT
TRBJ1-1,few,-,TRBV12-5,CASGPAGPDTEAFF,TGTGCTAGTGGCCCTGCGGGACCGGACACTGAAGCTTTCTTT
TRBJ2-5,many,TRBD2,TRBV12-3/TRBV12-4,CASSLGLAEETQYF,TGTGCCAGCAGTCTCGGACTAGCCGAAGAGACCCAGTACTTC
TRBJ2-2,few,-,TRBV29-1,CSVVQGWEPGELFF,TGCAGCGTTGTCCAGGGGTGGGAACCCGGGGAGCTGTTTTTT
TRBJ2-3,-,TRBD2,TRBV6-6,CASEERGETDTQYF,TGTGCCAGCGAAGAGCGGGGGGAAACAGATACGCAGTATTTT
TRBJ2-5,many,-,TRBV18,CASSPGAAGVQETQYF,TGTGCCAGCTCGCCGGGGGCGGCGGGAGTACAAGAGACCCAGTACTTC
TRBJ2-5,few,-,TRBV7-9,CASSLLSRETQYF,TGTGCCAGCAGCTTACTCTCGCGAGAGACCCAGTACTTC
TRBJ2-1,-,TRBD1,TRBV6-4,CASSLEGAINEQFF,TGTGCCAGCAGCCTCGAGGGGGCCATCAATGAGCAGTTCTTC
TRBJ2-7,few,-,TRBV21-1,CASSLQTGSTSYEQYF,TGTGCCAGCAGCCTCCAGACAGGGTCGACTTCCTACGAGCAGTACTTC
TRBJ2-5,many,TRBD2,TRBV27,CASRPAGGETQYF,TGTGCCAGCCGCCCCGCGGGGGGAGAGACCCAGTACTTC
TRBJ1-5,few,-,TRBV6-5,CASGAQPQHF,TGTGCCAGTGGGGCGCAGCCCCAGCATTTT
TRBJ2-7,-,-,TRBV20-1,CSASPQDSSSYEQYF,TGCAGTGCTAGTCCCCAGGACTCGAGCTCCTACGAGCAGTACTTC
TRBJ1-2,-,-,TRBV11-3,CASSSPLLLINYGYTF,TGTGCCAGCAGCTCTCCACTCCTACTAATTAACTATGGCTACACCTTC
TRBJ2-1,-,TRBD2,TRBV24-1,CATSDPGLAGTGYNEQFF,TGTGCCACCAGTGATCCAGGACTAGCGGGAACGGGGTACAATGAGCAGTTCTTC
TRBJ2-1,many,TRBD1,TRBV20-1,CSARAQQGGDYNEQFF,TGCAGTGCTAGAGCCCAACAGGGGGGTGACTACAATGAGCAGTTCTTC
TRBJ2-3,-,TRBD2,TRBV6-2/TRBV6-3,CASSSWTSGEETDTQYF,TGTGCCAGCAGTTCCTGGACTAGCGGAGAAGAAACAGATACGCAGTATTTT
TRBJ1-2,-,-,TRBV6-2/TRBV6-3,CASSRDLSLNYGYTF,TGTGCCAGCAGCAGGGACCTTTCTCTGAACTATGGCTACACCTTC
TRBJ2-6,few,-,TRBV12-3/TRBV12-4,CASSISGQLSSGANVLTF,TGTGCCAGCAGCATCTCAGGACAGCTAAGCTCTGGGGCCAACGTCCTGACTTTC
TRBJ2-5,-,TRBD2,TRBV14,CASSPIAGGGTQETQYF,TGTGCCAGCAGCCCAATAGCGGGAGGGGGAACCCAAGAGACCCAGTACTTC
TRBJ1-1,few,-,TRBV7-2,CASSWGGATRVNTEAFF,TGTGCCAGCAGCTGGGGTGGGGCCACTAGAGTGAACACTGAAGCTTTCTTT
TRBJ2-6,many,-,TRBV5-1,CASSLGPMANVLTF,TGCGCCAGCAGCCTGGGACCCATGGCCAACGTCCTGACTTTC
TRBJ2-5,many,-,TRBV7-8,CASSLRGGFGETQYF,TGTGCCAGCAGCTTAAGGGGCGGCTTCGGGGAGACCCAGTACTTC
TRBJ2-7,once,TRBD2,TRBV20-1,CSANVAGVSSEQYF,TGCAGTGCTAATGTAGCGGGAGTCTCCTCCGAGCAGTACTTC
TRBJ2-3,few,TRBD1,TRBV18,CASSPLAQGAADTQYF,TGTGCCAGCTCACCCCTCGCCCAGGGGGCTGCAGATACGCAGTATTTT
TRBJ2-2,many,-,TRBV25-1,CASSGSWTDTGELFF,TGTGCCAGCAGTGGATCCTGGACGGACACCGGGGAGCTGTTTTTT
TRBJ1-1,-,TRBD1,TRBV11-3,CASSSRQGRGNTEAFF,TGTGCCAGCAGCTCCAGACAGGGACGAGGGAACACTGAAGCTTTCTTT
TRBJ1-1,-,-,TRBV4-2,CASSQDLQGIFQAFF,TGTGCCAGCAGCCAAGATCTACAGGGAATATTTCAGGCTTTCTTT
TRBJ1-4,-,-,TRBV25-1,CASSEWGTATNEKLFF,TGTGCCAGCAGTGAGTGGGGGACTGCAACTAATGAAAAACTGTTTTTT
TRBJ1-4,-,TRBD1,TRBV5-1,CASSFGRPTGNEKLFF,TGCGCCAGCAGCTTCGGACGGCCGACAGGGAATGAAAAACTGTTTTTT
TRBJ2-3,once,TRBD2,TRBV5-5,CASSVIAGGRTDTQYF,TGTGCCAGCAGCGTCATAGCGGGGGGGCGCACAGATACGCAGTATTTT